The rows below give T cell receptor beta chains drawn from one sample of a study of T-cell memory formation after mild COVID-19. One entry per CDR3 protein results from TCRdb running MiXCR on the 5' RACE reads. The sample includes approximately 400,000 distinct CDR3 sequences, roughly 17% of them seen just once. The source material was PBMCs or a T cell subset sorted from them (not recorded which). The receptors were gathered from a man aged 18 to 35 who had mild COVID-19 (a few samples of this study predate the infection). Cell type and time point are not known. Each CDR3 is given with its conserved first and last residue. Fields, in order: J gene, CDR3 length, V gene, clone size, CDR3 protein. Expanded clones are given a class, and other clones once, few, many or no size at all.

TRBJ1-5 | 13 | TRBV6-5 | few | CASSYDGNQPQHF
TRBJ2-5 | 17 | TRBV20-1 | few | CSARGSAWNTPQETQYF
TRBJ2-1 | 15 | TRBV7-6 | NA | CASSVSGGAFDEQFF
TRBJ2-7 | 12 | TRBV2 | few | CASRDTIYEQYF
TRBJ2-1 | 14 | TRBV5-4 | NA | CASSLERTGDEQFF
TRBJ1-5 | 15 | TRBV7-2 | NA | CASSEVGGGGQPQHF
TRBJ2-7 | 12 | TRBV14 | few | CASSQASYEQYF
TRBJ2-7 | 15 | TRBV6-6 | NA | CASSYCSGGACEQYF
TRBJ2-6 | 18 | TRBV5-1 | NA | CASSTARGGKSGANVLTF
TRBJ2-3 | 15 | TRBV6-6 | NA | CASTPGGLVTDTQYF
TRBJ2-1 | 15 | TRBV6-5 | few | CASRRQGAFGDEQFF
TRBJ2-5 | 19 | TRBV4-3 | NA | CASSQDRFGGFTIFETQYF
TRBJ1-1 | 15 | TRBV5-1 | few | CASSLGGRGSTEAFF
TRBJ2-3 | 15 | TRBV20-1 | few | CSARDREWYRDTQYF
TRBJ2-7 | 15 | TRBV3-1 | few | CASSQGQTRVYEQYF
TRBJ2-1 | 10 | TRBV20-1 | many | CSARKVEQFF
TRBJ2-3 | 15 | TRBV3-1 | few | CASSQDQAFSDTQYF
TRBJ1-2 | 11 | TRBV29-1 | once | CSVATGAGYTF
TRBJ2-1 | 14 | TRBV20-1 | NA | CSAPGTSGYNEQFF
TRBJ1-6 | 14 | TRBV5-6 | NA | CASSFTGGGSPLHF
TRBJ2-7 | 18 | TRBV6-5 | NA | CASSQVATGTFASYEQYF
TRBJ2-6 | 15 | TRBV3-1 | few | CASTINGAGANVLTF
TRBJ1-2 | 11 | TRBV20-1 | NA | CSARGRGGYTF
TRBJ1-5 | 17 | TRBV4-1 | NA | CASSQVATGLKNQPQHF
TRBJ1-1 | 15 | TRBV7-2 | many | CASSPYTGTDSEAFF
TRBJ2-5 | 13 | TRBV6-5 | NA | CASSYSGQETQYF
TRBJ1-2 | 13 | TRBV30 | NA | CAWSVGLNYGYTF
TRBJ1-5 | 14 | TRBV18 | NA | CASSPPGGSQPQHF
TRBJ1-2 | 14 | TRBV4-3 | few | CASSQDGTGEGYTF
TRBJ1-5 | 16 | TRBV6-6 | NA | CASTFLVGSGNQPQHF
TRBJ1-1 | 13 | TRBV6-2/TRBV6-3 | NA | CATAGHGNTEAFF
TRBJ2-7 | 16 | TRBV21-1 | NA | CATRPVIRDRDHEQYF
TRBJ2-3 | 12 | TRBV7-2 | NA | CASTLLGGGQYF
TRBJ2-3 | 15 | TRBV12-3/TRBV12-4 | few | CASSFAGAVTDTQYF
TRBJ1-3 | 16 | TRBV6-6 | few | CASRRGQGARGNTIYF
TRBJ2-1 | 12 | TRBV3-1 | many | CASSPVGGEQFF
TRBJ1-2 | 13 | TRBV18 | NA | CASSPERDYGYTF
TRBJ2-3 | 16 | TRBV7-2 | NA | CASSLARLAGSNTQYF
TRBJ1-2 | 14 | TRBV7-2 | NA | CASSVRDGVYGYTF
TRBJ1-1 | 14 | TRBV6-2/TRBV6-3 | few | CASSSSRTGDQAFF
TRBJ1-6 | 17 | TRBV6-5 | NA | CASRVGFASSYNSPLHF
TRBJ2-5 | 16 | TRBV24-1 | few | CATSELRARGQETQYF
TRBJ2-5 | 14 | TRBV12-3/TRBV12-4 | few | CASSSNREQETQYF
TRBJ1-5 | 12 | TRBV27 | NA | CASSHRNQPQHF
TRBJ2-2 | 16 | TRBV5-5 | NA | CASSSSGGTNTGELFF